What follows are 27 T cell receptor beta chains derived from one specimen sequenced in a study of T-cell reconstitution after alpha-beta-depleted transplantation in children. For TCRbeta, the library was prepared with unique molecular identifiers. TCRdb re-called the PCR reads with MiXCR, one entry per CDR3 protein. The sample holds about 980,000 distinct CDR3 sequences, about 29% seen once. Here the sequenced sample was PBMCs, mostly from graft donor cells, taken 360 days after TCRalphabeta/CD19-depleted stem cell transplant. The receptors were gathered from a boy under two years old who had a stem cell transplant for SCID, so the T cells may come from the graft donor.

This clonotype was found a few times. This sequence joins TRBV7-9 and TRBJ1-1, with TRBD1 matching 8 bases. V gave up 5 bases and J gave up 4 bases; unmatched junction bases: 12. This CDR3 has 16 amino acids. Germline loops: CDR1 SEHNR, CDR2 FQNEAQ (reference sequence). The CDR3 here is CASSDPTGVATTEAFF. As DNA, the CDR3 is TGTGCCAGCAGCGACCCGACAGGGGTGGCGACCACTGAAGCTTTCTTT.

This clonotype was detected a few times. The DNA of the CDR3 is TGCGCCAGCAGCTTGGGGGGAACTGGAAGTTGGGACAGGGTGAACACTGAAGCTTTCTTT. Its translation is CASSLGGTGSWDRVNTEAFF. This chain uses TRBV5-1 with TRBJ1-1; 9 nucleotides match TRBD1. The CDR3 runs to 20 residues. V shed 0 bases and J 0 bases; nucleotides not matched to a gene: 15. Germline-derived CDR1 and CDR2 are SGHRS and YFSETQ.

The V gene is TRBV6-1, the J gene TRBJ1-1, with D perhaps matching TRBD1 (5 bases). The CDR3 runs to 15 residues. Trimming removed 5 bases at V and 3 bases at J, with 16 bases between. Germline values: CDR1 MNHNS, CDR2 SASEGT. As DNA, the CDR3 is TGTGCCAGCAGTCTCGGCGCCGGGACCTACACTGAAGCTTTCTTT. Translating it yields CASSLGAGTYTEAFF.

Here the CDR3 DNA reads TGTGCCAGCAGCTTCCTAGCCAGTTCACCCCTCCACTTT. Amino acids: CASSFLASSPLHF. The chain combines TRBV5-6 with TRBJ1-6; D remains ambiguous. The V gene lost 2 bases and the J gene lost 9 bases, with 9 bases spanning the gap. This CDR3 is 13 amino acids long. Germline CDR1 SGHDT, CDR2 YYEEEE.

Only a few counts were recorded for this clonotype. The chain joins TRBV12-3 or TRBV12-4 to TRBJ2-2; D is unclear. This CDR3 is 15 amino acids long. V shed 1 base and J shed 4 bases, with 10 bases lying between them. In DNA form, the CDR3 reads TGTGCCAGCAGTTTAGTCCCCCTGCCCACCGGGGAGCTGTTTTTT. Its protein product is CASSLVPLPTGELFF.

The gene calls are TRBV11-1 and TRBJ2-5; D possibly uses TRBD1 or TRBD2 (5 bases each). In germline, CDR1 is SGHAT, CDR2 FQDESV (reference sequence). The CDR3 extends over 16 amino acids. Trimming cost V 4 bases and J 3 bases, with 18 bases left between them. The DNA of the CDR3 is TGTGCCAGCAGCTCATCCGGTGGGGGAAAGAAAGAGACCCAGTACTTC. Protein product: CASSSSGGGKKETQYF.

At least ten counts were recorded for this clonotype. The chain couples TRBV12-3 or TRBV12-4 to TRBJ2-3, with D tentatively TRBD1 or TRBD2 (6 bases each). V lost 7 bases to trimming and J lost 4 bases, with 24 bases between them. This CDR3 has 17 residues. CDR3 sequence: CASIRRGQGPPPDTQYF. Here the CDR3 DNA reads TGTGCCAGCATTCGCCGGGGGCAGGGGCCCCCCCCAGATACGCAGTATTTT.

The chain has TRBV7-3 and TRBJ2-7; 9 nucleotides line up with TRBD1. The V gene end was trimmed by 5 bases and the J gene end by 4 bases; junction bases not matched to a gene: 12. This CDR3 has 16 residues. CDR1 is SGHTA, CDR2 FQGTGA, per germline. DNA for the CDR3: TGTGCCAGCAGCCGAACCTACTTACAGGGGGCGTACGAGCAGTACTTC. This gives the protein CASSRTYLQGAYEQYF.

The table lists this clonotype with a few counts. The genes are TRBV12-3 or TRBV12-4 and TRBJ1-6, with D perhaps matching TRBD1 (6 bases). The germline V and J ends were trimmed by 7 bases and 8 bases, with 18 bases remaining between them. The CDR3 has 15 residues. CDR3 sequence: CASTPGRGWDSPLHF. The CDR3 DNA reads TGTGCCAGCACCCCAGGTAGGGGGTGGGATTCACCCCTCCACTTT.

This clonotype was seen a handful of times. The chain links TRBV12-3 or TRBV12-4 to TRBJ2-5; a possible D gene is TRBD1 (5 bases). Deletions cut 1 base from V and 1 base from J, with 13 bases between. The CDR3 totals 16 residues. Here the CDR3 DNA reads TGTGCCAGCAGTTTAGGGGGCTTACCCACCCAAGAGACCCAGTACTTC. Protein product: CASSLGGLPTQETQYF.

The rearrangement links TRBV4-2 to TRBJ2-4; 11 positions match TRBD2. Germline V gene lookup returns CDR1 LGHNA and CDR2 YNFKEQ. Trimming removed 2 bases from V and 9 bases from J; junction bases left unmatched: 6. The CDR3 contains 15 residues. The CDR3 coding sequence is TGTGCCAGCAGCCAACCGACTAGCGGGAAGGTCATTCAGTACTTC. Protein: CASSQPTSGKVIQYF.

The rearrangement joins TRBV12-3 or TRBV12-4 to TRBJ1-4, with a possible D match to TRBD1 (5 bases). Trimming shortened V by 6 bases and J by 2 bases, and 13 bases separated the two germline ends. This CDR3 has 15 residues. For the CDR3, the DNA is TGTGCCAGCAGGGACGGGGGACGCACTAATGAAAAACTGTTTTTT. Translating gives CASRDGGRTNEKLFF.

The chain employs TRBV20-1 and TRBJ2-3, with TRBD1 matching over 7 bases. Trimming removed 4 bases from V and 4 bases from J; junction bases left unmatched: 8. CDR1 and CDR2 (germline): DFQATT, SNEGSKA (reference sequence). The CDR3 runs 14 residues. As DNA, the CDR3 is TGCAGTGCTATAGACAGGGCGTACTCAGATACGCAGTATTTT. This gives the protein CSAIDRAYSDTQYF.

V gene TRBV7-3 combines with J gene TRBJ1-1; 7 nucleotides align to TRBD1. The CDR3 totals 15 residues. Germline lookup yields CDR1 SGHTA and CDR2 FQGTGA. Unmatched junction bases numbered 6, after V lost 0 bases and J lost 5 bases. This CDR3 reads CASSLTSGGLTEAFF. CDR3 DNA sequence: TGTGCCAGCAGCTTAACGTCAGGGGGTCTTACTGAAGCTTTCTTT.

The sample holds a few counts of this clonotype. The J gene is TRBJ2-1, the V gene TRBV7-9; tentatively, D is TRBD1 (6 bases). V lost 3 bases and J lost 3, with 9 bases in between. Per germline, CDR1 SEHNR and CDR2 FQNEAQ (reference sequence). The CDR3 length is 14 residues. The DNA of the CDR3 is TGTGCCAGCAGCTTTCAACAGGGCTACAATGAGCAGTTCTTC. It specifies CASSFQQGYNEQFF.

This chain connects TRBV7-8 to TRBJ2-2, with D hard to call. This CDR3 contains 12 residues. Trimming pared 4 bases from V and 7 bases from J, leaving 7 bases between. CDR1 and CDR2 (germline): SGHVS, FQNEAQ. The CDR3 is CASSSTGGELFF. As DNA, the CDR3 is TGTGCCAGCAGCTCCACGGGCGGGGAGCTGTTTTTT.

This clonotype was detected a few times. This sequence joins TRBV5-1 and TRBJ2-2; a possible D gene is TRBD2 (5 bases). The CDR3 sequence is 15 residues long. V was pared by 2 bases and J by 7 bases, with 15 bases between. The germline gives CDR1 SGHRS, CDR2 YFSETQ. CDR3 sequence reads: CASSFGSQRSGELFF. CDR3 DNA sequence: TGCGCCAGCAGCTTTGGGAGCCAACGGAGCGGGGAGCTGTTTTTT.

V gene TRBV3-1 combines with J gene TRBJ2-7; TRBD1 agrees at 8 bases. CDR1 and CDR2 (germline): LGHDT, YNNKEL (reference sequence). The CDR3 extends over 15 amino acids. V lost 5 bases and J lost 5; bases outside the gene matches: 11. In DNA form, the CDR3 reads TGTGCCAGCAGCGTCCGGACAGGGCCCCGGGACGAGCAGTACTTC. Amino acids: CASSVRTGPRDEQYF.

In this sample, this clonotype turned up a few times. V usage is TRBV7-2 and J usage is TRBJ2-5, with D hard to call. The V end was cut by 0 bases, the J end by 4 bases, with 9 bases between. The germline V gene encodes CDR1 SGHTA and CDR2 FQGNSA. CDR3 size: 14 residues. The CDR3 region has the DNA TGTGCCAGCAGCTTAGCAGGGCCCGGAGAGACCCAGTACTTC. It encodes CASSLAGPGETQYF.

The rearrangement links TRBV27 to TRBJ2-3; 9 bases fit TRBD2. Germline values: CDR1 MNHEY, CDR2 SMNVEV (reference sequence). The V segment lost 4 bases and the J segment 3 bases; nucleotides outside the gene matches: 8. This CDR3 contains 16 residues. CDR3 sequence reads: CASSSSGLAETDTQYF. CDR3 in DNA: TGTGCCAGCAGTTCATCGGGACTAGCTGAGACAGATACGCAGTATTTT.

The chain couples TRBV7-2 to TRBJ2-2; possibly TRBD2 for D (5 bases). This CDR3 spans 17 amino acids. V lost 0 bases to trimming and J lost 7 bases, with 18 bases between them. Per the germline V gene, CDR1 is SGHTA and CDR2 is FQGNSA. The CDR3 nucleotides are TGTGCCAGCAGCTTAGCCGGGTGGAGAGGACGGGACGGGGAGCTGTTTTTT. As protein: CASSLAGWRGRDGELFF.

This rearrangement joins TRBV6-5 to TRBJ2-5, with 9 bases identical to TRBD2. This CDR3 region has 16 residues. Germline trimming cut 4 bases from V and 2 bases from J; bases unmatched to any gene: 8. Germline CDR1 MNHEY, CDR2 SVGAGI. The CDR3 here is CASSSLGSGGQETQYF. For the CDR3, the DNA is TGTGCCAGCAGTTCCCTGGGGAGCGGGGGGCAAGAGACCCAGTACTTC.

This clonotype has just a few counts. This sequence joins TRBV7-9 and TRBJ2-7, with D unclear. CDR1 SEHNR and CDR2 FQNEAQ come from the germline V gene (reference sequence). CDR3 length equals 14 residues. Trimming removed 4 bases at V and 1 base at J, with 11 bases between. Here the CDR3 DNA reads TGTGCCAGCAGCTCTGCAGTCAGGTCCTACGAGCAGTACTTC. Protein product: CASSSAVRSYEQYF.

This clonotype showed up just a few times. The chain has TRBV28 and TRBJ1-2, with D possibly TRBD1 on 6 matching bases. Trimming left V 5 bases short and J 3 bases short, with 19 bases between. Germline V gene lookup returns CDR1 MDHEN and CDR2 SYDVKM. The length of the CDR3 is 16 residues. CDR3 region: CASSPPLGRGYYGYTF. CDR3 sequence (DNA): TGTGCCAGCAGTCCCCCCTTAGGGAGGGGGTACTATGGCTACACCTTC.

The V call is TRBV6-4, the J call TRBJ2-4, with D perhaps TRBD1 (5 bases). V lost 8 bases and J 0 bases, leaving 11 bases between the germline ends. This CDR3 is built from 14 residues. The germline CDR1 and CDR2 sequences are MRHNA and SNTAGT. The CDR3 region is CASPSRGAKNIQYF. The CDR3 nucleotides read TGTGCCAGCCCCTCAAGGGGAGCCAAAAACATTCAGTACTTC.

This chain links TRBV28 with TRBJ2-4; D is uncertain. Trimming stripped 8 bases from V and 0 bases from J, with 14 bases between. Looked up from germline, CDR1 is MDHEN and CDR2 is SYDVKM. The CDR3 covers 15 residues. The CDR3 DNA follows: TGTGCCAGCGCCCCGGGTCTGCTAGCCAAAAACATTCAGTACTTC. The encoded protein is CASAPGLLAKNIQYF.

The CDR3 nucleotides read TGTGCCAGCAGCCGGACGGGGGTGCGATTAGGAGAAAAACTGTTTTTT. Translating it yields CASSRTGVRLGEKLFF. This chain connects TRBV7-4 to TRBJ1-4, with D perhaps matching TRBD1 (5 bases). V was shortened by 5 bases and J by 8 bases, with 21 bases between the two germline ends. Germline-derived CDR1 and CDR2 are SGHVT and SQSDAQ. The CDR3 is 16 residues long.